The entry below gives a single TCR beta chain sequence along with its context. In the authors' methods: Reference gene primer amplification gave estimated nucleated cell counts. TCRdb keeps only in-frame clones here, not all; method: immunoSEQ multiplex PCR. That table gives V, J and clone size, and the DNA gave D and trimming. The sample contains tens of thousands of clones, about four fifths of which appear only once. The V segment lost 0 bases and the J segment 0 bases; nucleotides outside the gene matches: 5. The CDR3 is 17 amino acids. Germline values: CDR1 LNHNV, CDR2 YYDKDF (reference sequence). The data originate from a study of blood T cell repertoires in COVID-19. For the study at large: Spain, Italy and the United States supplied samples that represented acute and convalescent COVID-19. Sources were T cells, B-cell-depleted T cells, or PBMCs; the material itself was cDNA or gDNA.

The source of this sequence is a human donor in a cohort sampled during active COVID-19. This rearrangement joins TRBV15 to TRBJ2-1, with 7 bases matching TRBD2. Sequencing was carried out using peripheral blood. The CDR3 reads CATSREERGSSYNEQFF. The CDR3 coding sequence is TGTGCCACCAGCAGAGAAGAGCGGGGAAGCTCCTACAATGAGCAGTTCTTC.